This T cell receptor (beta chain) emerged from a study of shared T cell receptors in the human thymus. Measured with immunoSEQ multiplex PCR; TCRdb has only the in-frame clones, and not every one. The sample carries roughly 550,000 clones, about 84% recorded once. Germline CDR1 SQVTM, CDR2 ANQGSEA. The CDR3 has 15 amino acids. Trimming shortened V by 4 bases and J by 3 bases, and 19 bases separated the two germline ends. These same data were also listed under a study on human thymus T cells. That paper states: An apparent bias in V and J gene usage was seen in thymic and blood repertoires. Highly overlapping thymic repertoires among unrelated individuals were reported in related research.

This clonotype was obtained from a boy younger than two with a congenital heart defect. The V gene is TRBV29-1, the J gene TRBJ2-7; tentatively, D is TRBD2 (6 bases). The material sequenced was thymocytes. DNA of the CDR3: TGCAGCGTTGCGGGTGGGACTTTATCCCTCTACGAGCAGTACTTC. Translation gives CSVAGGTLSLYEQYF.